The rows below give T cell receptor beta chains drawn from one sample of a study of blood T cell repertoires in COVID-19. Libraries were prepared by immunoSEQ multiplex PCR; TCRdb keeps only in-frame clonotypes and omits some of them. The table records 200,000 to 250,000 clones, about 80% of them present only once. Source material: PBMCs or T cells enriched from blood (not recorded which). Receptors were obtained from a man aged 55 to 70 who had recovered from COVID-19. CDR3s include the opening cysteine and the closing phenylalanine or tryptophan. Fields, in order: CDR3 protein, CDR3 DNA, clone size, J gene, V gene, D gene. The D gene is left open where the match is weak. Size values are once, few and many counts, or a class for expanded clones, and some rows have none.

CATQTSGDTGELFF	TGTGCCACCCAGACTAGCGGGGACACCGGGGAGCTGTTTTTT	-	TRBJ2-2	TRBV7-3	TRBD2
CASSFGSSGNTIYF	TGCGCCAGCAGCTTCGGGAGCTCTGGAAACACCATATATTTT	-	TRBJ1-3	TRBV5-1	-
CASSPLPPSGTGEVGYTF	TGTGCCAGCTCACCTCTCCCACCCTCCGGGACAGGGGAGGTAGGCTACACCTTC	-	TRBJ1-2	TRBV18	TRBD1
CASSLGLAGEYNEQFF	TGCGCCAGCAGCTTGGGGCTAGCGGGGGAGTACAATGAGCAGTTCTTC	-	TRBJ2-1	TRBV5-1	TRBD2
CATSEDREDEQYF	TGTGCCACCAGTGAAGACAGAGAGGACGAGCAGTACTTC	-	TRBJ2-7	TRBV24-1	-
CASSPRLAAYNEQFF	TGTGCCAGCAGCCCGCGACTAGCGGCATACAATGAGCAGTTCTTC	few	TRBJ2-1	TRBV9	TRBD2
CASSQSVGGPDTQYF	TGCGCCAGCAGTCAATCAGTGGGGGGTCCAGATACGCAGTATTTT	-	TRBJ2-3	TRBV23-1	-
CASRPWDRGTGELFF	TGTGCCAGCAGACCGTGGGACAGGGGGACCGGGGAGCTGTTTTTT	-	TRBJ2-2	TRBV6-5	TRBD1
CASSPLGYEQYF	TGTGCCAGCAGTCCACTAGGCTACGAGCAGTACTTC	-	TRBJ2-7	TRBV12-3/TRBV12-4	-
CASSPPTANTEAFF	TGTGCCAGCTCACCACCAACAGCGAACACTGAAGCTTTCTTT	-	TRBJ1-1	TRBV18	-
CASSQVFRTDTQYF	TGTGCCAGCAGCCAAGTATTTCGCACAGATACGCAGTATTTT	-	TRBJ2-3	TRBV14	-